This T cell receptor (beta chain) was recorded in a study of Ad26.COV2.S vaccination and SARS-CoV-2 variants. Study-wide findings and caveats: The breadth of spike-specific CD8+ and CD4+ T cell responses after vaccination was reportedly substantial.

Concerning this clone: Its specificity is unknown.

The CDR3 runs to 16 residues. V lost 5 bases and J 0 bases, leaving 13 bases between the germline ends. Germline V gene sequence: CDR1 MNHEY, CDR2 SMNVEV (reference sequence). Sample treatment: some 20 received Ad26.COV2.S at low or high dose, single or two shots; several received placebo; per-sample allocation not given. Samples were taken on day 63 after the first vaccine or placebo injection. The method was immunoSEQ multiplex PCR; TCRdb's version includes in-frame clones alone and lacks a portion of them. In the table there are 440,000 or so clones, 90% of which are singletons. V gene TRBV27 combines with J gene TRBJ1-4, with D possibly TRBD1 on 6 matching bases. The source of this sequence is a person between 18 and 65 years old who received the Ad26.COV2.S COVID-19 vaccine or a placebo. The sample in question was peripheral blood, obtained in a trial of Ad26.COV2.S vaccine versus placebo. This CDR3 is CASSEAGEATNEKLFF. CDR3 DNA sequence: TGTGCCAGCAGTGAGGCAGGGGAGGCAACTAATGAAAAACTGTTTTTT.